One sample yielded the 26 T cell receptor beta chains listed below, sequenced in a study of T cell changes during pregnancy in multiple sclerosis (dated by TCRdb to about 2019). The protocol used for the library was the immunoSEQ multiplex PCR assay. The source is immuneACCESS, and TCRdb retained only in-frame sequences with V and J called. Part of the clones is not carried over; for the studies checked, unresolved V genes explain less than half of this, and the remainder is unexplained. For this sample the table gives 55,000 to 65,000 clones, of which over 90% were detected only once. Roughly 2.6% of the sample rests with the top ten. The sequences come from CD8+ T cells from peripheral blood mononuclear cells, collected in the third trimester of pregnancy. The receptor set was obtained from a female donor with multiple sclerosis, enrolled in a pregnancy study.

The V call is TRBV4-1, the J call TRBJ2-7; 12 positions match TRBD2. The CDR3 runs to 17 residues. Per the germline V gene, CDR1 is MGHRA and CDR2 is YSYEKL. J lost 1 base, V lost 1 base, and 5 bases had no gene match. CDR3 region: CASSQGLAGGPSYEQYF. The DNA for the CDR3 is TGCGCCAGCAGCCAAGGGCTAGCGGGAGGGCCTTCCTACGAGCAGTACTTC.

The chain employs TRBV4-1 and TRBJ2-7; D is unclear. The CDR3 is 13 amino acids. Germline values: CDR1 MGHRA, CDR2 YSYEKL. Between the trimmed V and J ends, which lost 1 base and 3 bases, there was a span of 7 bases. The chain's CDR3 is CASSQGVSYEQYF. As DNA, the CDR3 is TGCGCCAGCAGCCAAGGTGTCAGCTACGAGCAGTACTTC.

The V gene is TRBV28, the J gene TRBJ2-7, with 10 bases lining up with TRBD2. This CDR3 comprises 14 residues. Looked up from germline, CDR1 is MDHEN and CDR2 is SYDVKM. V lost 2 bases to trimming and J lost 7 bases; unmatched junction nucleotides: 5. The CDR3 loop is CASSLGLAGVEQYF. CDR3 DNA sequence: TGTGCCAGCAGTTTAGGGCTAGCGGGAGTTGAGCAGTACTTC.

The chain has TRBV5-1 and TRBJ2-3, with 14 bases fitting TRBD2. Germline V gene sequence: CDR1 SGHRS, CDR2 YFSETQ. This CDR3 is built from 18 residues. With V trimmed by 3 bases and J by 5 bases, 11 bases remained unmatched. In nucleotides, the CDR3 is TGCGCCAGCAGCTCCCCCGAGACTAGCGGGAGGGCCAAAGATACGCAGTATTTT. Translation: CASSSPETSGRAKDTQYF.

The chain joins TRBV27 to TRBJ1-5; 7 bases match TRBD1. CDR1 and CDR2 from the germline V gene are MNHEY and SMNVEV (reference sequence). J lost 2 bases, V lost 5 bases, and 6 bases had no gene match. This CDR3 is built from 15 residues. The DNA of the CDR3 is TGTGCCAGCAGTCCCCGGGACAGAGGCAATCAGCCCCAGCATTTT. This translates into CASSPRDRGNQPQHF.

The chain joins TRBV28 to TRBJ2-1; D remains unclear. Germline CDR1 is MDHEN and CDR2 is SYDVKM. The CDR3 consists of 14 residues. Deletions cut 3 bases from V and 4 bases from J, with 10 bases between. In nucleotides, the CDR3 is TGTGCCAGCAGTTTCCCCTCGGGTTACAATGAGCAGTTCTTC. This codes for CASSFPSGYNEQFF.

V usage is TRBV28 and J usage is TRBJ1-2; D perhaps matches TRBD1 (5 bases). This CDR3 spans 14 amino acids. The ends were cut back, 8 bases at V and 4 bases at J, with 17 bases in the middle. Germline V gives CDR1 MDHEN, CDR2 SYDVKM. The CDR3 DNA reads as TGTGCCAGCCGTATGCGGGGGATGAGCTATGGCTACACCTTC. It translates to CASRMRGMSYGYTF.

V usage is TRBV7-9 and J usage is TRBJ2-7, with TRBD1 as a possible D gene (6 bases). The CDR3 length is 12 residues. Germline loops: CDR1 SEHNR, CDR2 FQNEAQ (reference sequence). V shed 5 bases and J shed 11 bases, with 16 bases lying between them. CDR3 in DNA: TGTGCCAGCAGCCAACAGGGCGCGCAGGAGTACTTC. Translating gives CASSQQGAQEYF.

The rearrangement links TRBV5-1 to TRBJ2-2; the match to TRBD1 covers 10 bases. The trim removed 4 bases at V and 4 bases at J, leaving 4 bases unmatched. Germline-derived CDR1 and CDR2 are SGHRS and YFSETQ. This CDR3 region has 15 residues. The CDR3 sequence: CASSTRTGGTGELFF. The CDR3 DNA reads TGCGCCAGCAGCACACGGACAGGGGGCACCGGGGAGCTGTTTTTT. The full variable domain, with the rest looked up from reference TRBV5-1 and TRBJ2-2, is KAGVTQTPRYLIKTRGQQVTLSCSPISGHRSVSWYQQTPGQGLQFLFEYFSETQRNKGNFPGRFSGRQFSNSRSEMNVSTLELGDSALYLCASSTRTGGTGELFFGEGSRLTVL.

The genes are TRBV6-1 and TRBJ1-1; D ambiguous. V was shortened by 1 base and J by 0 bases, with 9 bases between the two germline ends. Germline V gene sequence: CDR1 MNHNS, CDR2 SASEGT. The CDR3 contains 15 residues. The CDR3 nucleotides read TGTGCCAGCAGTGAAGGGAACAGAATGAACACTGAAGCTTTCTTT. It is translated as CASSEGNRMNTEAFF.

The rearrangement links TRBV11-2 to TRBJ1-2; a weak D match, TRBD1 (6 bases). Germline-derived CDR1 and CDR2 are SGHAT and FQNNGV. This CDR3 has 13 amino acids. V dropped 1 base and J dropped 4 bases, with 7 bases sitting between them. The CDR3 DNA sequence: TGTGCCAGCAGCTTAGGGACAGCCTATGGCTACACCTTC. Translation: CASSLGTAYGYTF.

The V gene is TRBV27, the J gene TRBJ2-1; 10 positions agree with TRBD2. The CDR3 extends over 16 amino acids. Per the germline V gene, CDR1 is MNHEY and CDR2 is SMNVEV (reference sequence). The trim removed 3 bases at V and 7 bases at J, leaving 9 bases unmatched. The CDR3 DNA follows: TGTGCCAGCAGTTTCCCAGCGGGAGGGCCTGGTAATGAGCAGTTCTTC. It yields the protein CASSFPAGGPGNEQFF.

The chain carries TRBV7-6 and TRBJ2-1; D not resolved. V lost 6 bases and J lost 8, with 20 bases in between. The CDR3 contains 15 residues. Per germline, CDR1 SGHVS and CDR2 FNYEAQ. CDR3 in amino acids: CASSSRRGYADEQFF. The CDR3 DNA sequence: TGTGCCAGCAGTAGCCGTCGCGGATATGCAGATGAGCAGTTCTTC. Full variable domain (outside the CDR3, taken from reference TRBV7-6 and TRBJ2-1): GAGVSQSPRYKVTKRGQDVALRCDPISGHVSLYWYRQALGQGPEFLTYFNYEAQQDKSGLPNDRFSAERPEGSISTLTIQRTEQRDSAMYRCASSSRRGYADEQFFGPGTRLTVL.

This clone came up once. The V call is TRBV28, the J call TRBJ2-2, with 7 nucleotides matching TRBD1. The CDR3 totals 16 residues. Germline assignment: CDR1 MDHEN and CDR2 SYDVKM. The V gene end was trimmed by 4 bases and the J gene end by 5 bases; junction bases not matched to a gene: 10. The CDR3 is CASSSRTGLLTGELFF. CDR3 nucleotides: TGTGCCAGCAGTTCTCGGACAGGTCTACTGACCGGGGAGCTGTTTTTT.

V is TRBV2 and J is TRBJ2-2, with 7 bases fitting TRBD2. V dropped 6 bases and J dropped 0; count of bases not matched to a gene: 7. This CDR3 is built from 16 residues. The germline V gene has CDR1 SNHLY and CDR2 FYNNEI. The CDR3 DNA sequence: TGTGCCAGCAGCGGGAGGCTAGCGGCGAACACCGGGGAGCTGTTTTTT. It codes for CASSGRLAANTGELFF.

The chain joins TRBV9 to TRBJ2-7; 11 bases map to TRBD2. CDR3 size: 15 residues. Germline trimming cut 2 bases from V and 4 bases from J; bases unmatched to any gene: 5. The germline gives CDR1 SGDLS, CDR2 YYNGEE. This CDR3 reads CASSVLAGGPYEQYF. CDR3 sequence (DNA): TGTGCCAGCAGCGTTTTAGCGGGAGGGCCATACGAGCAGTACTTC.

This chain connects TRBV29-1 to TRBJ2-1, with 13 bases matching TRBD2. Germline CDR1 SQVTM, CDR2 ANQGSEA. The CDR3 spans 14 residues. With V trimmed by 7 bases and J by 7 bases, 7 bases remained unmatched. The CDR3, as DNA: TGCAGCGGGGAAGGACTAGCGGGAGCAAATGAGCAGTTCTTC. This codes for CSGEGLAGANEQFF.

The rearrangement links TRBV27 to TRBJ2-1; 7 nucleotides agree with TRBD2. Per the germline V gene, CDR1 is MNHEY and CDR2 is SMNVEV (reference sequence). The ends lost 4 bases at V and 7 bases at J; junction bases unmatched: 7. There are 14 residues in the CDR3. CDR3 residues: CASSWGGSTNEQFF. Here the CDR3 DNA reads TGTGCCAGCAGTTGGGGGGGGTCCACGAATGAGCAGTTCTTC.

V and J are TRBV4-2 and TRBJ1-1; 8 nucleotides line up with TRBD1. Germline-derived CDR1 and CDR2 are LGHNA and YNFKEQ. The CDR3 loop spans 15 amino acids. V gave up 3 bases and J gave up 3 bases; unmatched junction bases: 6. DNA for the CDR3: TGTGCCAGCAGCCAGGTGGACAGGGCGCACACTGAAGCTTTCTTT. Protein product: CASSQVDRAHTEAFF.

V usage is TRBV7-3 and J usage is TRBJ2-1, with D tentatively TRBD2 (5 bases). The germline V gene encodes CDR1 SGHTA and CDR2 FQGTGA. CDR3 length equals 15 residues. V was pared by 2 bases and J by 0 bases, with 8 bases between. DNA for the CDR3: TGTGCCAGCAGCTTAGCGGGTCCCTCCTACAATGAGCAGTTCTTC. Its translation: CASSLAGPSYNEQFF.

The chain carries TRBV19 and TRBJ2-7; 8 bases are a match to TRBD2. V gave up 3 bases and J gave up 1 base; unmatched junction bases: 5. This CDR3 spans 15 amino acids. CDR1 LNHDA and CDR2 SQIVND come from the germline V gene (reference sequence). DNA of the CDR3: TGTGCCAGTAGTATGGGTAGCGGGGCGTCCTACGAGCAGTACTTC. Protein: CASSMGSGASYEQYF.

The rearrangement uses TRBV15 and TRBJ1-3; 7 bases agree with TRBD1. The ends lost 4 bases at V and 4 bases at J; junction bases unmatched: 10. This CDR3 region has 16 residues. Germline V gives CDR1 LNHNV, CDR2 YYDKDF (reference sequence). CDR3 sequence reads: CATSTGWDSRGNTIYF. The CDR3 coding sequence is TGTGCCACCAGCACCGGCTGGGACAGCCGGGGAAACACCATATATTTT.

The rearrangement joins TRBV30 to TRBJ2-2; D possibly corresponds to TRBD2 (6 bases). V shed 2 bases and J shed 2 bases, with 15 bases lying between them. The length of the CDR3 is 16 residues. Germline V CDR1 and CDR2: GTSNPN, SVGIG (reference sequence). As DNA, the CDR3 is TGTGCCTGGAGTACCTGGGACTTCACCAACACCGGGGAGCTGTTTTTT. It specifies CAWSTWDFTNTGELFF.

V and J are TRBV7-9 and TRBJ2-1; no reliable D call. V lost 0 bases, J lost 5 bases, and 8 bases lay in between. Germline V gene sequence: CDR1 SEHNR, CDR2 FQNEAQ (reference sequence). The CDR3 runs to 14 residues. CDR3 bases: TGTGCCAGCAGCTTAGCGAGGCAGCACAATGAGCAGTTCTTC. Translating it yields CASSLARQHNEQFF. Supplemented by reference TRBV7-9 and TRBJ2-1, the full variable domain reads DTGVSQNPRHKITKRGQNVTFRCDPISEHNRLYWYRQTLGQGPEFLTYFQNEAQLEKSRLLSDRFSAERPKGSFSTLEIQRTEQGDSAMYLCASSLARQHNEQFFGPGTRLTVL.

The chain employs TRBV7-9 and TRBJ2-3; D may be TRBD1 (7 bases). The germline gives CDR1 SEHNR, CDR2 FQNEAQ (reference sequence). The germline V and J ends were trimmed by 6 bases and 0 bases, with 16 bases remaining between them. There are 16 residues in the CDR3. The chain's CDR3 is CASRPRTGGSTDTQYF. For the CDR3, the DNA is TGTGCCAGCAGACCGCGGACAGGAGGGAGCACAGATACGCAGTATTTT.

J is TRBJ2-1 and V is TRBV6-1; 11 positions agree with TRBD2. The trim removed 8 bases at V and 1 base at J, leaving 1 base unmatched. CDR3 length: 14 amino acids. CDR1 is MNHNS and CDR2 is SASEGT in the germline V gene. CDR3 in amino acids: CASGTSGSYNEQFF. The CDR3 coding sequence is TGTGCCAGCGGGACTAGCGGTTCCTACAATGAGCAGTTCTTC.